This record looks at one T cell receptor beta chain sequence and its context. This record comes from a study of blood T cell repertoires in COVID-19. V was shortened by 5 bases and J by 4 bases, with 20 bases between the two germline ends. Per the germline V gene, CDR1 is SEHNR and CDR2 is FQNEAQ (reference sequence). This CDR3 comprises 16 residues. Original data processing: Amplifying reference gene primers gave estimates of nucleated cell counts. Profiling relied on immunoSEQ multiplex PCR, and the TCRdb table lists in-frame clones only, not all of them. The V and J calls and clone size were taken over from that table, and D and trimming were inferred from the DNA. The sample consists of over 200,000 clones, 75% to 90% of them appearing once.

Sequencing used peripheral blood. The V gene is TRBV7-9, the J gene TRBJ2-5; D might be TRBD2 (7 bases). The clonotype was recovered from a woman aged 70 to 79 with active or convalescent COVID-19. The CDR3 nucleotides are TGTGCCAGCAGCCCCCGCGGGGGCTTGGGGATAGAGACCCAGTACTTC. This translates into CASSPRGGLGIETQYF.